This entry features one TCR beta chain sequence. The antigen this receptor binds is unknown. No per-base quality is available; no much larger clone lies one base away. The sample originates from a study of cytomegalovirus exposure and HLA in healthy donors (dated by TCRdb to about 2017). In terms of the full investigation: An earlier analysis of roughly 570 of the donors reported approximately 280 Gb of sequence data and 95 million to 140 million unique TCR beta sequences obtained from about 179 million T cells. Genome-wide SNP genotypes for about 60% of the roughly 670 donors were used in a later genetic analysis, which treated that subset as a discovery cohort. Rather than using new phenotypic data, the later analysis identified candidate immune exposures from TCR beta sequences and from how often those sequences occurred across donors. Of the roughly 400 genotyped donors, approximately 82% fell in the genetic ancestry cluster associated with self-reported Caucasian donors. Donor age, sex, ethnicity and CMV serostatus were collected together with the repertoire data. All discovery cohort repertoires had been generated on a single sequencing platform. In a later analysis, previously published TCR beta repertoires from 500 to 750 donors were re-analyzed and high-resolution HLA genotyping was added so that TCR occurrence patterns could be studied. On average, 235,054 unique TCR beta nucleotide sequences were sequenced per donor among about 400 genotyped donors of the cohort, with roughly 18% of those sequences being non-productive. In addition to the first cohort of about 650 subjects, a separate validation cohort of approximately 130 different subjects was used. The T cell repertoires of 666 subjects were profiled by immunosequencing and related to cytomegalovirus serostatus. An earlier analysis of roughly 580 of the donors used high-throughput TCR beta sequencing to judge whether each TCR beta V gene segment behaved as functional or pseudogenic. An early release that covered around 590 HLA-typed donors contained approximately 300 gigabases of sequencing data and roughly 84 million unique TCR sequences. The number of donors typed differed by locus, with 629-630 for A, B, C, DRB1 and DQB1, around 520 for DQA1, approximately 570 for DPA1, and 472 for DPB1. About 5 DR-DQ haplotypes were handled as single units for association and clustering, since linkage in the cohort was strong. The study aimed to test whether cataloging public T cell receptors could reveal signatures of past pathogen exposure. To predict cytomegalovirus infection status, the study combined high-throughput TCR immunosequencing, statistical association of individual TCRs with disease status, and machine learning. Both class I and class II loci were covered by HLA typing, at four-digit resolution. Results and caveats for the whole study, not just this receptor: It was suggested by the authors that the approach could potentially be generalized to other disease states and immunological phenotypes. Only TCR beta chains were sequenced in this cohort, and the absence of alpha or paired-chain data limited detectable features. In a later genetic analysis, a missense DCLRE1C variant was associated with V-gene and J-gene trimming of TCR beta chains, and the association was replicated in an independent cohort. Because counts were too low, about 17 rarely observed V segments, including chromosome 9 orphons, were excluded from the earlier analysis of 587 of the donors. A further reported finding was that TCR beta sequences accurately predicted the HLA-A and HLA-B alleles for most subjects in the first cohort. According to a later genetic analysis, donors in an Asian-associated ancestry cluster had fewer N-insertions in productive TCRs than the roughly 670-donor mean. The classifier was reported to diagnose cytomegalovirus status with high specificity and sensitivity in both the original and validation cohorts. Several of the top co-occurrence clusters appeared to be linked to parvovirus B19, influenza, CMV and Epstein-Barr virus, according to a later analysis. CMV serostatus was the only immune exposure information available for the cohort. In vitro tests confirmed that a few of the cytomegalovirus-associated TCR beta chains recognize cytomegalovirus antigens. Strong co-occurrence of HLA alleles, especially DR and DQ, made assigning TCR associations to individual alleles difficult. Roughly uniform sequencing depth across donors was assumed in presence/absence analyses, although this assumption may not hold. Because HLA typing was unavailable for some donors at each locus, only the typed subset was used in association tests. Most CMV-associated TCR beta chains appeared to be HLA-restricted in a later analysis, and the HLA associations seemed to be driven largely by CMV exposure. Because the 87-base-pair reads could not distinguish some IMGT-functional V segments, including TRBV6-2 and TRBV6-3, those segments were excluded. A group of highly shared sequence variants was considered likely to be a technical artifact of the sequencing pipeline. Broadly in line with IMGT annotations, most TCR beta V segments showed up in productive rearrangements about 87% or about 30% of the time in an earlier analysis of 587 of the donors. A later analysis found that HLA-associated TCR beta chains were more clonally expanded and had lower generation probabilities than equally common non-associated chains. In a later analysis, TCR association rates were found to vary across HLA loci, with the most associated TCRs seen for DRB1 alleles and the fewest for HLA-C alleles. The study listed 164 TCR beta chains as associated with cytomegalovirus. Correlated functional status among segregating V segments might be attributable to linkage disequilibrium, but an unknown experimental factor could not be ruled out. Across donors, most TCR sequences were observed very rarely, whereas some public TCRs were present in many individuals. In a later analysis, about 16,000 TCR beta sequences were associated with specific HLA alleles at a false discovery rate of 0.05.

The receptor library was made with the immunoSEQ multiplex PCR assay. A mixture of 60 forward primers for TCR Vbeta segments and 13 reverse primers for TCR Jbeta segments was used in the multiplex PCR. The CDR3 region of rearranged TCR beta genes was amplified from genomic DNA with a multiplex PCR assay. On the Illumina HiSeq System, the amplified TCR beta libraries were sequenced as 87-base-pair reads. In the paper's pipeline: A later analysis counted about 80 million unique TCR beta chains across the 600 to 850 repertoires, and roughly 10 million of these chains were shared by at least two donors. A nearest-neighbor algorithm error-corrected the raw reads and collapsed the reads into unique sequences, merging closely related sequences to remove PCR and sequencing errors. CDR3 sequences were aligned to IMGT reference sequences to assign V, D and J gene segments. Each retained sequence needed at least a six-nucleotide match to both a V gene segment and a J gene segment. A rearrangement was called productive if the CDR3 had no stop codons and remained in frame with V and J, and every other rearrangement was called non-productive. Following IMGT convention, CDR3 was defined as the stretch from the second conserved V-encoded cysteine up to the conserved J-encoded phenylalanine. In an earlier analysis of 550 to 650 of the donors, sequences lacking an unambiguous match to a single V gene segment were excluded. In an earlier analysis of some 590 of the donors, a V segment was called functional when productive rearrangements were above 56.7%, and segregating when the standard deviation between donors exceeded 5%. A statistical classification framework was built to diagnose cytomegalovirus status from the catalog of TCR beta chain sequences. V and J gene assignment, in a later analysis, came from comparing TCR nucleotide sequences with IMGT/GENE-DB human TR gene sequences. In a later analysis, CDR3 sequences and most-parsimonious VDJ recombination scenarios were assigned using the TCRdist pipeline. A later analysis defined each TCR beta chain by its CDR3 amino acid sequence plus V-gene family, and excluded reads lacking a unique V-gene family. A later analysis removed several hundred highly shared, low-generation-probability nucleotide sequences to deal with suspected cross-contamination and a sequencing artifact. In a later analysis, a clonal expansion index was calculated for each public chain from normalized within-repertoire ranks of inferred template counts. Generation probabilities in a later analysis came from a VDJ recombination model fitted to out-of-frame rearrangements, and those results were checked against IGoR. In a later analysis, TCR-TCR, TCR-HLA and TCR-CMV co-occurrence was scored with hypergeometric tests, and a repertoire-size bias correction was applied to TCR pairs. False discovery rates were estimated in a later analysis by permuting HLA or CMV assignments 20 times. A later analysis grouped co-occurring TCRs with DBSCAN, adding TCRdist sequence similarity when clustering within HLA-allele-positive subsets. Repertoires with fewer than 30,000 or more than 120,000 public chains were left out of co-occurrence clustering, as were four to six repertoires with anomalous nucleotide sharing. The clones in this table, taken by TCRdb from immuneACCESS, are in-frame only. Not every clone is retained; where verified, under half of the shortfall comes from an unresolved V gene, and the cause of the rest is unknown. V, J and clone size derive from that table, while D and trimming were established from the DNA sequence. This sample lists around 120,000 clones; roughly 80% were detected once. Together, the top ten hold 4% of the sample.

Trimming leaves V shorter by 2 bases and J shorter by 0 bases, with the junction holding 1 base beyond the gene matches. Via the germline V gene, CDR1 is MGHDK and CDR2 SYGVNS. The CDR3 covers 15 residues, taking in both the cysteine and the phenylalanine. The DNA shown is the 45-base CDR3, in frame from base 1. The cohort was made up of approximately 670 healthy bone marrow donors. At the time of sampling, all cohort members were nominally healthy, though unrecorded immune exposures were likely present. The donor tested CMV seronegative, placing the donor among the 350 or so seronegative members of the cohort. A peripheral blood sample was provided by each donor, and peripheral blood mononuclear cells were used for TCR beta sequencing. Genomic DNA was extracted from the blood cell samples with the Qiagen DNeasy Blood Extraction Kit.

The sequence links TRBV25-1 to TRBJ2-3, with 8 bases in between that match TRBD2. The source of this sequence is a woman aged 40 to 50 in good health and CMV-seronegative. Sequenced material: PBMCs. The CDR3 here reads CASSERGGSTDTQYF. The DNA is as follows: TGTGCCAGCAGTGAACGGGGGGGAAGCACAGATACGCAGTATTTT.